A selection of T cell receptor beta chains follows, all from one sample in a study of shared clonotypes between healthy human individuals. Clones were sequenced by immunoSEQ multiplex PCR, and TCRdb holds only the in-frame ones, with some missing. The sample holds nearly 2 million clones, over 85% seen once. Sample: naive CD8+ T cells sorted from blood. Every receptor here comes from a man aged 18 to 29 in good health. Each CDR3 is given with its conserved first and last residue. The D gene is left open where the match is weak. Clone size is shown for a subset of rows, as once, few, many or a class of expanded clone.

j_gene | abundance | v_gene | d_gene | CDR3aa | CDR3nt
TRBJ2-7 | NA | TRBV6-6 | NA | CASSYSFAGGEQYF | TGTGCCAGCAGTTACTCGTTTGCAGGGGGGGAGCAGTACTTC
TRBJ2-3 | NA | TRBV2 | NA | CASSEPRSSTDTQYF | TGTGCCAGCAGTGAGCCCCGGTCGAGCACAGATACGCAGTATTTT
TRBJ1-2 | NA | TRBV2 | NA | CASSEEVSRYYGYTF | TGTGCCAGCAGTGAGGAGGTTTCCCGGTACTATGGCTACACCTTC
TRBJ1-2 | NA | TRBV29-1 | NA | CSVEEEEWDYGYTF | TGCAGCGTTGAAGAGGAGGAGTGGGACTATGGCTACACCTTC
TRBJ2-3 | NA | TRBV9 | TRBD2 | CASSVLAGGLDTQYF | TGTGCCAGCAGCGTCCTAGCGGGAGGGCTAGATACGCAGTATTTT
TRBJ2-7 | NA | TRBV19 | NA | CATVSGEGYEQYF | TGTGCCACTGTTTCGGGGGAAGGCTACGAGCAGTACTTC
TRBJ1-5 | NA | TRBV9 | NA | CASSVEGVPNQPQHF | TGTGCCAGCAGCGTAGAAGGGGTCCCGAATCAGCCCCAGCATTTT
TRBJ1-6 | once | TRBV27 | NA | CASMRIFPYNSPLHF | TGTGCCAGCATGCGGATTTTCCCCTATAATTCACCCCTCCACTTT
TRBJ1-5 | NA | TRBV7-9 | NA | CASRQGVNQPQHF | TGTGCCAGCAGGCAAGGCGTTAATCAGCCCCAGCATTTT
TRBJ1-5 | NA | TRBV28 | NA | CASSLIGDQPQHF | TGTGCCAGCAGTTTAATCGGGGATCAGCCCCAGCATTTT
TRBJ2-7 | NA | TRBV10-3 | NA | CAISEGWGTYEQYF | TGTGCCATCAGTGAGGGTTGGGGGACCTACGAGCAGTACTTC
TRBJ2-2 | once | TRBV30 | TRBD2 | CAWVLAGSEAGELFF | TGTGCCTGGGTACTAGCGGGGTCGGAAGCCGGGGAGCTGTTTTTT
TRBJ2-7 | NA | TRBV10-3 | TRBD1 | CAISSDRAYEQYF | TGTGCCATCAGTTCCGACAGGGCCTACGAGCAGTACTTC
TRBJ1-1 | once | TRBV6-5 | NA | CASLVKVEAFF | TGTGCCAGCCTTGTAAAGGTAGAAGCTTTCTTT
TRBJ1-3 | NA | TRBV11-2 | NA | CASSLDESTIYF | TGTGCCAGCAGCTTAGATGAATCAACCATATATTTT
TRBJ2-1 | NA | TRBV7-8 | TRBD2 | CASSLELASGFYYNEQFF | TGTGCCAGCAGCTTAGAGTTGGCTAGCGGATTCTATTACAATGAGCAGTTCTTC